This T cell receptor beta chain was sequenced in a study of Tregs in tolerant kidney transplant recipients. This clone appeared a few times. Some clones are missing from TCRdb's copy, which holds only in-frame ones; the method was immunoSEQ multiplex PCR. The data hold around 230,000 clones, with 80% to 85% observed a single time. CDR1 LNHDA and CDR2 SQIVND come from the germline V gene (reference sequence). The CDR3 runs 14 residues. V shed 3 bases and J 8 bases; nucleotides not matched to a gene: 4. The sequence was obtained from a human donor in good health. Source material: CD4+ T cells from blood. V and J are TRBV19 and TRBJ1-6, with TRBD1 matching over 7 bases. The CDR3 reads CASSIQGEDSPLHF. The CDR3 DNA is TGTGCCAGTAGTATTCAGGGGGAGGATTCACCCCTCCACTTT.